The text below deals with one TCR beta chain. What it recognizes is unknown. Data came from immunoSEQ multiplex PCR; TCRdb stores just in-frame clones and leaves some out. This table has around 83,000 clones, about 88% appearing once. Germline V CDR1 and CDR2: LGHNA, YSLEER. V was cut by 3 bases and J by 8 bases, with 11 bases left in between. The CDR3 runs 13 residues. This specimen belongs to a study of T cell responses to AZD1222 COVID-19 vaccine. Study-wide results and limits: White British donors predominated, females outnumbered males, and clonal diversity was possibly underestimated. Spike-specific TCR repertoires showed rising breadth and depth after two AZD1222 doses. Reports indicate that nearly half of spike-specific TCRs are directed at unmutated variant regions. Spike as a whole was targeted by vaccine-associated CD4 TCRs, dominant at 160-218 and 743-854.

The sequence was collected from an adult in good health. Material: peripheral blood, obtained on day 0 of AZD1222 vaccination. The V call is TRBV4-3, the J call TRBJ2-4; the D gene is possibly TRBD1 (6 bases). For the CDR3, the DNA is TGCGCCAGCAGCCAGGACAGATGGGACATTCAGTACTTC. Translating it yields CASSQDRWDIQYF.